The 25 T cell receptor beta chains in this list originate from one sample, sequenced in a study of blood T cell repertoires in COVID-19. The method was immunoSEQ multiplex PCR; TCRdb's version includes in-frame clones alone and lacks a portion of them. The data hold 100,000 to 150,000 clones, with approximately 84% observed a single time. The sample consisted of peripheral blood. The receptors here all came from an elderly woman with acute or convalescent COVID-19.

This clone came up many times. The J gene is TRBJ1-1, the V gene TRBV5-1; 8 nucleotides line up with TRBD1. The V gene end was trimmed by 4 bases and the J gene end by 1 base; junction bases not matched to a gene: 6. CDR3 length: 15 residues. Germline values: CDR1 SGHRS, CDR2 YFSETQ. CDR3 sequence: CASSLTGTGNTEAFF. The CDR3 DNA reads as TGCGCCAGCAGCCTTACCGGGACAGGGAACACTGAAGCTTTCTTT. Using reference TRBV5-1 and TRBJ1-1 for the parts outside the CDR3, the full variable domain is KAGVTQTPRYLIKTRGQQVTLSCSPISGHRSVSWYQQTPGQGLQFLFEYFSETQRNKGNFPGRFSGRQFSNSRSEMNVSTLELGDSALYLCASSLTGTGNTEAFFGQGTRLTVV.

The chain links TRBV30 to TRBJ1-1; 7 bases match TRBD1. The CDR3 length is 12 residues. CDR1 is GTSNPN and CDR2 is SVGIG in the germline V gene (reference sequence). The trim removed 1 base at V and 9 bases at J, leaving 5 bases unmatched. CDR3 sequence: CAWSGGTAQAFF. The CDR3 nucleotides read TGTGCCTGGAGTGGGGGGACAGCCCAAGCTTTCTTT. The variable domain in full, with the rest retrieved from reference TRBV30 and TRBJ1-1, is SQTIHQWPATLVQPVGSPLSLECTVEGTSNPNLYWYRQAAGRGLQLLFYSVGIGQISSEVPQNLSASRPQDRQFILSSKKLLLSDSGFYLCAWSGGTAQAFFGQGTRLTVV.

In nucleotides, the CDR3 is TGTGCCAGCAGCTTGGACGTTGGGAGCTCTGGAAACACCATATATTTT. Protein product: CASSLDVGSSGNTIYF. V is TRBV5-8 and J is TRBJ1-3; D unresolved. From germline, CDR1 is SGHTS and CDR2 YDEGEE. V lost 0 bases and J lost 0, with 10 bases in between. The CDR3 is made up of 16 amino acids.

The rearrangement joins TRBV6-2 or TRBV6-3 to TRBJ1-5; D is perhaps TRBD1 (6 bases). V dropped 5 bases and J dropped 3 bases, with 14 bases sitting between them. The CDR3 is made up of 15 amino acids. The germline CDR1 and CDR2 sequences are MNHEY and SVGEGT. The chain's CDR3 is CASSIGGTHNQPQHF. CDR3 nucleotide sequence: TGTGCCAGCAGTATAGGGGGAACTCACAATCAGCCCCAGCATTTT.

The chain joins TRBV7-2 to TRBJ2-3; 11 nucleotides agree with TRBD1. Germline V CDR1 and CDR2: SGHTA, FQGNSA. The CDR3 loop spans 15 amino acids. Trimming took 5 bases from V and 3 from J; bases not matched to a gene: 4. CDR3 loop: CASSPRDRGTDTQYF. The CDR3 region has the DNA TGTGCCAGCAGCCCTAGGGACAGGGGGACAGATACGCAGTATTTT.

The V gene is TRBV7-2, the J gene TRBJ1-5, with TRBD1 matching over 7 bases. Losses at the gene ends were 5 bases for V and 2 bases for J; bases not matched to a gene: 6. Germline CDR1 is SGHTA and CDR2 is FQGNSA. There are 15 residues in the CDR3. Here the CDR3 reads CASSMGDSGNQPQHF. CDR3 coding DNA: TGTGCCAGCAGCATGGGGGACAGCGGCAATCAGCCCCAGCATTTT.

The V call is TRBV18, the J call TRBJ2-1; 8 bases map to TRBD2. CDR3 size: 16 residues. The V and J ends lost 3 bases and 7 bases, in that order; junction bases with no gene match: 11. CDR1 is KGHSH, CDR2 LQKENI, per germline. CDR3: CASSPTKGLAGNEQFF. As DNA, the CDR3 is TGTGCCAGCTCACCCACCAAGGGATTAGCGGGAAATGAGCAGTTCTTC.

In the case of this clone: This same CDR3 is encoded by further DNA sequences in the sample. The V and J genes are TRBV18 and TRBJ2-7; 8 nucleotides line up with TRBD1. CDR1 KGHSH and CDR2 LQKENI come from the germline V gene. CDR3 length: 14 residues. With 1 base clipped from V and 2 bases from J, the junction kept 1 base outside the gene matches. The CDR3 loop is CASSPRTGTYEQYF. Here the CDR3 DNA reads TGTGCCAGCTCACCACGGACAGGGACCTACGAGCAGTACTTC.

The chain joins TRBV6-2 or TRBV6-3 to TRBJ2-3; TRBD2 matches at 7 bases. The CDR3 extends over 16 amino acids. Germline V gene sequence: CDR1 MNHEY, CDR2 SVGEGT. The V and J ends lost 5 bases and 0 bases, in that order; junction bases with no gene match: 8. CDR3: CASSLISGRSTDTQYF. DNA of the CDR3: TGTGCCAGCAGTCTAATTAGCGGGCGGAGCACAGATACGCAGTATTTT.

V usage is TRBV12-3 or TRBV12-4 and J usage is TRBJ2-7, with D possibly being TRBD2 (5 bases). Trimming cost V 4 bases and J 7 bases, with 14 bases left between them. The CDR3 is 13 residues long. The CDR3 DNA is TGTGCCAGCAGTTCAGGAGGACCTTGGGAGCAGTACTTC. It encodes CASSSGGPWEQYF.

The count of this clone is one. The chain carries TRBV7-2 and TRBJ2-3; D may be TRBD1 (5 bases). Deletions cut 4 bases from V and 8 bases from J, with 10 bases between. The CDR3 totals 12 residues. CDR1 and CDR2 from the germline V gene are SGHTA and FQGNSA. CDR3: CASSWSGRTQYF. In DNA, the CDR3 is TGTGCCAGCAGCTGGTCAGGGCGTACGCAGTATTTT.

With respect to this clone: Other DNA sequences from this sample encode an identical CDR3 as well. The rearrangement links TRBV7-2 to TRBJ2-7; 11 bases agree with TRBD2. CDR3 length: 14 residues. With V trimmed by 6 bases and J by 2 bases, 3 bases remained unmatched. The germline V gene has CDR1 SGHTA and CDR2 FQGNSA. The CDR3 DNA is TGTGCCAGCAGTCAGGGACTAGCGGCCTACGAGCAGTACTTC. The encoded protein is CASSQGLAAYEQYF.

The CDR3 coding sequence is TGTGCCAGCAGCTTGGCCCTACTAGAGGCGGGAGGGCCGGATGAGCAGTTCTTC. Translation: CASSLALLEAGGPDEQFF. This rearrangement joins TRBV5-5 to TRBJ2-1; 9 bases match TRBD2. V was pared by 0 bases and J by 8 bases, with 15 bases of the junction left unmatched. Germline V lookup: CDR1 SGHKS, CDR2 YYEKEE (reference sequence). The CDR3 extends over 18 amino acids.

This sequence joins TRBV5-6 and TRBJ2-7, with 11 bases lining up with TRBD2. The trim removed 5 bases at V and 0 bases at J, leaving 4 bases unmatched. The CDR3 covers 15 residues. Germline-derived CDR1 and CDR2 are SGHDT and YYEEEE. In DNA, the CDR3 is TGTGCCAGCAGACTGGGACTAGCGGTCTCCTACGAGCAGTACTTC. Translating gives CASRLGLAVSYEQYF.

This chain connects TRBV7-6 to TRBJ2-7, with D maybe TRBD2 (6 bases). V lost 1 base to trimming and J lost 0 bases, with 7 bases between them. The CDR3 sequence is 14 residues long. Per germline, CDR1 SGHVS and CDR2 FNYEAQ. CDR3 sequence: CASSLGGDSYEQYF. The DNA for the CDR3 is TGTGCCAGCAGCTTAGGGGGGGACTCCTACGAGCAGTACTTC. Full variable domain (missing parts from reference TRBV7-6 and TRBJ2-7): GAGVSQSPRYKVTKRGQDVALRCDPISGHVSLYWYRQALGQGPEFLTYFNYEAQQDKSGLPNDRFSAERPEGSISTLTIQRTEQRDSAMYRCASSLGGDSYEQYFGPGTRLTVT.

This clone was seen once. V and J are TRBV5-1 and TRBJ2-5; 10 nucleotides agree with TRBD2. Germline V CDR1 and CDR2: SGHRS, YFSETQ. The CDR3 has 15 amino acids. V was clipped by 0 bases and J by 2 bases; unmatched bases: 1. The DNA of the CDR3 is TGCGCCAGCAGCTTGGGTAGCGGGGGGCAAGAGACCCAGTACTTC. Translation: CASSLGSGGQETQYF.

The chain links TRBV5-1 to TRBJ1-1; D not resolved. Trimming pared 0 bases from V and 0 bases from J, leaving 6 bases between. Germline CDR1 and CDR2: SGHRS and YFSETQ. The CDR3 totals 14 residues. CDR3 in amino acids: CASSLGLMNTEAFF. The CDR3 DNA reads TGCGCCAGCAGCTTGGGGCTTATGAACACTGAAGCTTTCTTT.

The J gene is TRBJ2-1, the V gene TRBV25-1; D remains unclear. This CDR3 contains 15 residues. V was cut by 4 bases and J by 8 bases, with 18 bases left in between. Germline values: CDR1 MGHDK, CDR2 SYGVNS. CDR3 DNA sequence: TGTGCCAGCAGTGGCACCTCAGGCCGACCGGATGAGCAGTTCTTC. Its translation: CASSGTSGRPDEQFF.

The chain recombines TRBV30 with TRBJ2-2, with D unresolved. The CDR3 has 12 residues. CDR1 is GTSNPN and CDR2 is SVGIG in the germline V gene (reference sequence). V lost 4 bases and J lost 4, with 7 bases in between. As DNA, the CDR3 is TGTGCCTGGAATCAGTTCACCGGGGAGCTGTTTTTT. This codes for CAWNQFTGELFF.

J is TRBJ1-2 and V is TRBV29-1, with TRBD1 matching 7 bases. With 4 bases clipped from V and 3 bases from J, the junction kept 11 bases outside the gene matches. CDR1 SQVTM and CDR2 ANQGSEA come from the germline V gene. CDR3 length: 15 amino acids. Written as DNA, the CDR3 is TGCAGCGTTGCAGCCAGGGGGTTAGGGGACTATGGCTACACCTTC. Translating gives CSVAARGLGDYGYTF.

The V gene is TRBV7-2, the J gene TRBJ1-1; D gene ambiguous. This CDR3 has 15 amino acids. Trimming took 1 base from V and 4 from J, leaving 13 bases between them. Germline CDR1 reads SGHTA; CDR2 reads FQGNSA. This CDR3 reads CASSLVTAGVTEAFF. The CDR3 DNA sequence: TGTGCCAGCAGCTTAGTAACGGCGGGTGTCACTGAAGCTTTCTTT.

V is TRBV5-1 and J is TRBJ2-1; the match to TRBD2 covers 7 bases. With 2 bases clipped from V and 3 bases from J, the junction kept 11 bases outside the gene matches. Germline V gives CDR1 SGHRS, CDR2 YFSETQ. CDR3 length: 17 amino acids. The DNA for the CDR3 is TGCGCCAGCAGCTTATTAAGCGGGCGGGGGTACTACAATGAGCAGTTCTTC. Translating gives CASSLLSGRGYYNEQFF.

The chain links TRBV6-2 or TRBV6-3 to TRBJ2-7; D is ambiguous. The germline gives CDR1 MNHEY, CDR2 SVGEGT. The ends were cut back, 6 bases at V and 0 bases at J, with 18 bases in the middle. The CDR3 length is 16 residues. CDR3 bases: TGTGCCAGCAGCGCAACCCCGCGACATAGCTCCTACGAGCAGTACTTC. The encoded protein is CASSATPRHSSYEQYF.

The chain is built from TRBV5-4 and TRBJ1-2; 8 positions match TRBD1. Germline trimming cut 1 base from V and 8 bases from J; bases unmatched to any gene: 7. The CDR3 totals 14 residues. Germline V gene data show CDR1 as SGHNT and CDR2 as YYREEE (reference sequence). DNA for the CDR3: TGTGCCAGCAGCTTGCTGGACAGGGCTTCCGGCTACACCTTC. Amino acids: CASSLLDRASGYTF.

This clone has more than one count but fewer than ten. The chain joins TRBV7-2 to TRBJ1-2; 7 bases map to TRBD1. This CDR3 has 15 residues. J lost 3 bases, V lost 2 bases, and 6 bases had no gene match. CDR1 is SGHTA and CDR2 is FQGNSA in the germline V gene. The CDR3 here is CASSLRAGTDYGYTF. CDR3 nucleotide sequence: TGTGCCAGCAGCTTACGGGCCGGGACAGACTATGGCTACACCTTC.